What follows is one TCR beta chain and its context. Its specific antigen is unknown. No much larger clone exists at a distance of one base, and base qualities are not known. These data originate in a study of control samples from healthy donors and cancer patients (dated by TCRdb to the early 2020s). The CDR3 holds 15 amino acids from the cysteine to the phenylalanine. Of the read, only the CDR3 DNA is kept; its 45 bases are in frame from base 1. Trimming costs V 3 bases and J 5 bases, and their ends lie 15 bases apart. In the germline V gene, CDR1 corresponds to SGHRS and CDR2 to YFSETQ. The library relied on the immunoSEQ multiplex PCR assay. TCRdb retrieved this table from immuneACCESS and kept in-frame rearrangements only. Not all clones are present; in checked studies, unresolved V genes account for under half, and no reason is known for the remainder. For this sample the table gives more than 95,000 clones, of which 80% to 90% were detected only once. Of the sample, approximately 1.1% is held by the ten largest clones.

The receptor was derived from a woman in her 50s with colorectal cancer. This chain joins TRBV5-1 to TRBJ2-1; the D gene cannot be named for sure. Sequencing used PBMCs. The CDR3 protein: CASSSGPGTNNEQFF. The DNA sequence reads TGCGCCAGCAGCTCGGGTCCCGGAACCAACAATGAGCAGTTCTTC.